This TCR beta chain is drawn from a study of T cell responses to AZD1222 COVID-19 vaccine. To note about this clone: Its antigen remains unknown.

The table came from immunoSEQ multiplex PCR; TCRdb's copy has only in-frame clones and leaves some out. Here the sample spans roughly 100,000 clones, about nine tenths being singletons. Study results and caveats: CD4 TCRs linked to vaccination spanned spike, dominating at 160-218 and 743-854. Spike-specific TCR repertoires showed rising breadth and depth after two AZD1222 doses. Donor demographics were predominantly white British with a female majority; clonal diversity may be underestimated.

The germline V gene has CDR1 SGHVS and CDR2 FQNEAQ. The CDR3 runs to 13 residues. Trimming took 4 bases from V and 6 from J, leaving 9 bases between them. This sequence originates from an adult in good health. Sequenced here: peripheral blood, sampled on day 0 of AZD1222 vaccination. V gene TRBV7-8 combines with J gene TRBJ1-4; D gene unclear. The CDR3 nucleotides are TGTGCCAGCAGCTATGCGAAGTATGAAAAACTGTTTTTT. This sequence encodes CASSYAKYEKLFF.